This T cell receptor (beta chain) originates from a study of cytomegalovirus exposure and HLA in healthy donors. Study-level points and caveats: For cytomegalovirus status, the classifier reportedly gave diagnoses with high specificity and sensitivity.

The junction had 14 bases not matched to a gene; V was cut back by 6 bases and J by 2 bases. Germline-derived CDR1 and CDR2 are MDHEN and SYDVKM. The CDR3 consists of 17 residues. Points on this clone: Its target is not known.

PCR primers comprised 60 Vbeta and 13 Jbeta primers. The table came from immunoSEQ multiplex PCR; TCRdb's copy has only in-frame clones and leaves some out. The table shows under 140,000 clones, with over 65% occurring only once. Nominally healthy donors provided the samples, though records likely missed some immune exposures. The chain employs TRBV28 and TRBJ2-7, with 9 positions matching TRBD1. The clonotype was recovered from a man aged 30 to 45 in good health and CMV-seropositive. The sample comprised PBMCs. The CDR3 is CASSQTSGTGIAYEQYF. In DNA, the CDR3 is TGTGCCAGCAGCCAAACATCCGGGACAGGGATCGCCTACGAGCAGTACTTC.